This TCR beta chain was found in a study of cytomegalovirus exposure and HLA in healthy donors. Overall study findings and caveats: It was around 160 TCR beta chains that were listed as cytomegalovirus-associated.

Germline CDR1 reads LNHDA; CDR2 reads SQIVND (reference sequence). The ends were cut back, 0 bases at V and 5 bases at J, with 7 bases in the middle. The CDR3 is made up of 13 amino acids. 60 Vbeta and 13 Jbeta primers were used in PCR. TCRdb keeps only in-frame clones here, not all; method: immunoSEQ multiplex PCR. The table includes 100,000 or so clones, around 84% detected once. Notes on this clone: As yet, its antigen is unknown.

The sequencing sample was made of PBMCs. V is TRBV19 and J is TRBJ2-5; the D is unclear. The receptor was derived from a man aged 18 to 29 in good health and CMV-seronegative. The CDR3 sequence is CASSIEGLETQYF. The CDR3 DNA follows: TGTGCCAGTAGTATAGAGGGCTTGGAGACCCAGTACTTC.